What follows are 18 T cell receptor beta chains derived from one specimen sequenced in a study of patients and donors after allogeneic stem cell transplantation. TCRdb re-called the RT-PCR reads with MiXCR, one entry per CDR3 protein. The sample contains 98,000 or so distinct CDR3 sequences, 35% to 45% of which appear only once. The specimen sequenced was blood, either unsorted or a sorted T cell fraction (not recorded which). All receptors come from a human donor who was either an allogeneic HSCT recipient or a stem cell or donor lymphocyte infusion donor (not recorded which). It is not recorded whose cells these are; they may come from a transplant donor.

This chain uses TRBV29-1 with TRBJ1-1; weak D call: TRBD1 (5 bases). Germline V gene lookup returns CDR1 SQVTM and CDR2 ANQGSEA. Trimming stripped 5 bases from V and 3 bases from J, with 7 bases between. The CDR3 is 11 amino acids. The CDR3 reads CSVQGYTEAFF. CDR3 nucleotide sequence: TGCAGCGTTCAGGGTTACACTGAAGCTTTCTTT.

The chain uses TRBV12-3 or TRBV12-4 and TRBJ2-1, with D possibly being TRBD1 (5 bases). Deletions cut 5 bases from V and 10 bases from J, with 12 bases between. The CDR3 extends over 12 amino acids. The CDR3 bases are TGTGCCAGCAGTCCGCTCTGGACAGAGCAGTTCTTC. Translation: CASSPLWTEQFF.

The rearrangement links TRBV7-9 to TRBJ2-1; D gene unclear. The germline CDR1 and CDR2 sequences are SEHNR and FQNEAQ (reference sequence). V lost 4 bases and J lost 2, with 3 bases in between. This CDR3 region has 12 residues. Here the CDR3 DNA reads TGTGCCAGCAGCTGGACCTACAATGAGCAGTTCTTC. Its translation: CASSWTYNEQFF.

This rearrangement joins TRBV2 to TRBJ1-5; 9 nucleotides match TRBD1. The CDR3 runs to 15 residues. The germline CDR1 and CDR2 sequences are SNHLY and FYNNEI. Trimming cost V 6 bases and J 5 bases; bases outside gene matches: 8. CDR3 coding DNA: TGTGCCAGCAGGAAGGAACAGGGGGCCTATCAGCCCCAGCATTTT. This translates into CASRKEQGAYQPQHF.

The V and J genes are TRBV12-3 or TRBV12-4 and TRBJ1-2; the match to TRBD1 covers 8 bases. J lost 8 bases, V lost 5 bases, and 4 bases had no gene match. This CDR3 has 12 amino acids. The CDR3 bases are TGTGCCAGCAGTCCGGGGACAGGCGGCTACACCTTC. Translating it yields CASSPGTGGYTF.

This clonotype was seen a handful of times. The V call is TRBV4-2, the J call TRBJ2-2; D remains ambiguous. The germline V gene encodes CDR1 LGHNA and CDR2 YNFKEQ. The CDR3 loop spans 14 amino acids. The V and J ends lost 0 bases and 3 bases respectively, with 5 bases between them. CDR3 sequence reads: CASSQEPYTGELFF. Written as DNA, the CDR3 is TGTGCCAGCAGCCAAGAACCTTACACCGGGGAGCTGTTTTTT.

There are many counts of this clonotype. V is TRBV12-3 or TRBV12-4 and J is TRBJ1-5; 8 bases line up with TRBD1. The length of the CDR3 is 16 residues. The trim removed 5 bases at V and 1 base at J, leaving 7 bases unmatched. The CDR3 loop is CASSPQDRVSNQPQHF. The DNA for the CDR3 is TGTGCCAGCAGTCCACAGGACAGGGTCAGCAATCAGCCCCAGCATTTT.

CDR3 region: CASGWDTEAFF. DNA for the CDR3: TGTGCCAGCGGGTGGGACACTGAAGCTTTCTTT. The rearrangement joins TRBV7-2 to TRBJ1-1, with no clear D. The ends were cut back, 8 bases at V and 3 bases at J, with 7 bases in the middle. CDR1 SGHTA and CDR2 FQGNSA come from the germline V gene. The length of the CDR3 is 11 residues.

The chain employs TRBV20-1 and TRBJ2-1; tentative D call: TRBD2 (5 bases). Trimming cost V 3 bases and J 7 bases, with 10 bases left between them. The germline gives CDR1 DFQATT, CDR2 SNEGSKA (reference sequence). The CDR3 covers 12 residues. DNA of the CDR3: TGCAGTGCTAGTGGACTTCTAAATGAGCAGTTCTTC. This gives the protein CSASGLLNEQFF.

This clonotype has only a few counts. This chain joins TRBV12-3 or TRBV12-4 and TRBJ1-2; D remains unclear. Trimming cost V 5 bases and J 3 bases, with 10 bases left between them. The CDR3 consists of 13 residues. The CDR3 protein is CASSPPSDYGYTF. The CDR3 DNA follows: TGTGCCAGCAGTCCGCCTTCGGACTATGGCTACACCTTC.

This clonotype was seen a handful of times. The CDR3 bases are TGTGCCAGCAGTTATCTCCGGACGGGATATAGCAATCAGCCCCAGCATTTT. Protein sequence: CASSYLRTGYSNQPQHF. This chain joins TRBV6-2 or TRBV6-3 and TRBJ1-5; D uncertain. Trimming cost V 3 bases and J 0 bases, with 15 bases left between them. The CDR3 totals 17 residues. Germline CDR1 is MNHEY and CDR2 is SVGEGT.

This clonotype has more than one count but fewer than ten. As DNA, the CDR3 is TGTGCCAGCAGTTATAATGGCAAAAAACTGTTTTTT. Protein: CASSYNGKKLFF. The chain links TRBV12-3 or TRBV12-4 to TRBJ1-4; D gene unclear. The CDR3 has 12 amino acids. The germline V and J ends were trimmed by 4 bases and 9 bases, with 9 bases remaining between them.

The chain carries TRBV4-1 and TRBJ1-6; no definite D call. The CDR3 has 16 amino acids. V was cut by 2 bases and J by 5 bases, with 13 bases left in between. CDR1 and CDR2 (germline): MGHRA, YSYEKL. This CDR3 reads CASSQRGGVNNSPLHF. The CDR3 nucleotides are TGCGCCAGCAGCCAACGCGGTGGAGTAAATAATTCACCCCTCCACTTT.

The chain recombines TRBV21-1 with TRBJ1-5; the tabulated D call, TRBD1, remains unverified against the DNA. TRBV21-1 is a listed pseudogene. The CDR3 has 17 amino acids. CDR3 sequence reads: CASSKARIGAGNQPQHF. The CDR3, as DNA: TGTGCCAGCAGCAAAGCGCGAATCGGCGCAGGAAATCAGCCCCAGCATTTT.

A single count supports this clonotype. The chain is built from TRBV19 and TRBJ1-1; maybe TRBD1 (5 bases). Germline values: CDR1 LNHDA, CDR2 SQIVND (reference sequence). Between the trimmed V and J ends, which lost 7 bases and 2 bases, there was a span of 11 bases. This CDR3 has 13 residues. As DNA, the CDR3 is TGTGCCAGTATGGGGCGGATTAACACTGAAGCTTTCTTT. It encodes CASMGRINTEAFF. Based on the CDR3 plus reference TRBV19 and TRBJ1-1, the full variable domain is DGGITQSPKYLFRKEGQNVTLSCEQNLNHDAMYWYRQDPGQGLRLIYYSQIVNDFQKGDIAEGYSVSREKKESFPLTVTSAQKNPTAFYLCASMGRINTEAFFGQGTRLTVV.

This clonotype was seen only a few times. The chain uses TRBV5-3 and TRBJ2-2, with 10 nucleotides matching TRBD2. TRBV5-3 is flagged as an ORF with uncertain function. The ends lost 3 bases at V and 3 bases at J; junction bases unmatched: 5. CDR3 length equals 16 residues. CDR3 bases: TGTGCCAGAAGCTGTACCGGGACTAGCGACACCGGGGAGCTGTTTTTT. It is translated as CARSCTGTSDTGELFF.

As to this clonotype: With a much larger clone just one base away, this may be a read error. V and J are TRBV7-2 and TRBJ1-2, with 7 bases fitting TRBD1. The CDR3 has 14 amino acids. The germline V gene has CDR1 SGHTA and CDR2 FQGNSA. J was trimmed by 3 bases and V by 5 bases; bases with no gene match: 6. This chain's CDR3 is CASSSRQGYYGYTF. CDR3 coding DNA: TGTGCCAGCAGCAGTAGACAGGGCTACTATGGCTACACCTTC.

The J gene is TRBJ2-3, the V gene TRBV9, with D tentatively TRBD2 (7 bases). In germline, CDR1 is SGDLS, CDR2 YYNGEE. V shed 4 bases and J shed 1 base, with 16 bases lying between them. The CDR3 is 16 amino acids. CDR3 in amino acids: CASSPEGGHRTDTQYF. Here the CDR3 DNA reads TGTGCCAGCAGCCCCGAGGGGGGGCACCGCACAGATACGCAGTATTTT.